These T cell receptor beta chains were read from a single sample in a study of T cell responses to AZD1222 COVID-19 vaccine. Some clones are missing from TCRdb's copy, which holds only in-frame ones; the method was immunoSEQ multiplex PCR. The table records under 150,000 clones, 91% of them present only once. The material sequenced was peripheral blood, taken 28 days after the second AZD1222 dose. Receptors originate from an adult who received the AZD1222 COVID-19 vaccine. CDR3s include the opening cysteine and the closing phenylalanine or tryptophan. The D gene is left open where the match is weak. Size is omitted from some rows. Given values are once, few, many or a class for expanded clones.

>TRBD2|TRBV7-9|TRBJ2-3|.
TGTGCCAGCACCCCTCGGGCTAGCGGGAGGCTGACAGATACGCAGTATTTT
CASTPRASGRLTDTQYF
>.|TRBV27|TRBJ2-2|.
TGTGCCAGCAGTTCAGGGGCACTAACCGGGGAGCTGTTTTTT
CASSSGALTGELFF
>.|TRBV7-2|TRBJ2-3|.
TGTGCCAGCAGCTTAGCGACCCTAGCCGCAGATACGCAGTATTTT
CASSLATLAADTQYF
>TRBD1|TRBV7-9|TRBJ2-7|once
TGTGCCAGCAGCTTATGGGCAGGGGGTTACGAGCAGTACTTC
CASSLWAGGYEQYF
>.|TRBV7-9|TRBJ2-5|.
TGTGCCAGCAGCCCGGGAGATCAGGGGAAACGGGAGACCCAGTACTTC
CASSPGDQGKRETQYF
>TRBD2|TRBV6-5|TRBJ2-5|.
TGTGCCAGCAGTTACTCGGGGACTAGCGGGCGGGAGACCCAGTACTTC
CASSYSGTSGRETQYF
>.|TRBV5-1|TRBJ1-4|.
TGCGCCAGCAGCATCGGAGGGATTAATGAAAAACTGTTTTTT
CASSIGGINEKLFF
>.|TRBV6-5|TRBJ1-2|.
TGTGCCAGCAGTTACTCGATCCCTAACTATGGCTACACCTTC
CASSYSIPNYGYTF
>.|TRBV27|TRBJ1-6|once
TGTGCCACCCGATGGGGTGCCAATTCACCCCTCCACTTT
CATRWGANSPLHF
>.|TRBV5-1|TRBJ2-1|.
TGCGCCAGCCAAGACGGCTGGGGGTACAATGAGCAGTTCTTC
CASQDGWGYNEQFF
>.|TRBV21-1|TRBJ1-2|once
TGTGCCAGCAGCAAACTCTCGGTGGCAGGGGGATATGGCTACACCTTC
CASSKLSVAGGYGYTF
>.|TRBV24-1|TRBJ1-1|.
TGTGCCACCATGAGCTGTAGTGGACACCCCCTTTGCGGTGAAGCTTTCTTT
CATMSCSGHPLCGEAFF
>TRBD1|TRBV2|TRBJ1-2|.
TGTGCCAGCAGGAACGTAGGGACAGAATACTATGGCTACACCTTC
CASRNVGTEYYGYTF
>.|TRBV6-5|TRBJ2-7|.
TGTGCCAGCAGTTACGATGCGGAAAGGTACGAGCAGTACTTC
CASSYDAERYEQYF
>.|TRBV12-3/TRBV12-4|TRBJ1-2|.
TGTGCCAGCAGTCTTGTGACTTATGGCTACACCTTC
CASSLVTYGYTF
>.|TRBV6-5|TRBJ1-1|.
TGTGCCAGCAGCCCACAAATGACCTTGAACACTGAAGCTTTCTTT
CASSPQMTLNTEAFF
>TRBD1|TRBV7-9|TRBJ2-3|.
TGTGCCAGCAGCTTAGCGCATTCGACAGGGGAGACAGATACGCAGTATTTT
CASSLAHSTGETDTQYF
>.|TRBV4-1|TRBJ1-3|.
TGCGCCAGCAGCCAAGATAAGGGGTTCTCTGGAAACACCATATATTTT
CASSQDKGFSGNTIYF
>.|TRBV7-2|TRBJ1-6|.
TGTGCCAGCAGCTTACTGTTGAATTCACCCCTCCACTTT
CASSLLLNSPLHF
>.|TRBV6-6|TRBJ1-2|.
TGTGCCAGCAGGGCAGAGATTCTTTCTGGGAACTATGGCTACACCTTC
CASRAEILSGNYGYTF
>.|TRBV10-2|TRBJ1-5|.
TGCGCCACCTCGGGACAAAATATCGGCAATCAGCCCCAGCATTTT
CATSGQNIGNQPQHF
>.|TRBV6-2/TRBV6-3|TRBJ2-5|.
TGTGCCAGCAGTAAACCCAGGGGTACCCAAGAGACCCAGTACTTC
CASSKPRGTQETQYF
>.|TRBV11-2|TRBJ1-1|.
TGTGCCAGCACCCCCCGGAGGGGATACACTGAAGCTTTCTTT
CASTPRRGYTEAFF
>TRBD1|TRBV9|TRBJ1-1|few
TGTGCCAGCAGCGCCCACAGGGGGTGGGACACTGAAGCTTTCTTT
CASSAHRGWDTEAFF
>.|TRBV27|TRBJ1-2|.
TGTGCCAGCAGTTTAAGGGCCGACAACTACTATGGCTACACCTTC
CASSLRADNYYGYTF
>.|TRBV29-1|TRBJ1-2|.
TGCAGCGCCGAGGCCTGGTCAGGGAAGGGTGGCTACACCTTC
CSAEAWSGKGGYTF
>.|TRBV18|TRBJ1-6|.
TGTGCCAGCTCCCCCGGTGGGAATTCACCCCTCCACTTT
CASSPGGNSPLHF
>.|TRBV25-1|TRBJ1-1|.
TGTGCCAGCAGTGAATTCTCGGGGCCGAACACTGAAGCTTTCTTT
CASSEFSGPNTEAFF
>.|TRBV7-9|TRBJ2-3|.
TGTGCCAGCAGCTTAGAGGGAACAGATACGCAGTATTTT
CASSLEGTDTQYF
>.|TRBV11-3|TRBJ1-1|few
TGTGCCAGCAGCTTAGCGATGGGTAGTTCCACTGAAGCTTTCTTT
CASSLAMGSSTEAFF
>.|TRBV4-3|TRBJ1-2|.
TGCGCCAGCAGCCAAGATATAGGAGGGGTGCATGGCTACACCTTC
CASSQDIGGVHGYTF
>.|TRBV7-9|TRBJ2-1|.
TGTGCCAGCAGCGCACACGGAGGAAATGAGCAGTTCTTC
CASSAHGGNEQFF
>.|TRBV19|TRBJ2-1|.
TGTGCCAGTAGTATAGCCCACTACAATGAGCAGTTCTTC
CASSIAHYNEQFF
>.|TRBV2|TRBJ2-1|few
TGTGCCAGCAGTGAGGCCCCCTCCTACAATGAGCAGTTCTTC
CASSEAPSYNEQFF
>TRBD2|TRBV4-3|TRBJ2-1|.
TGCGCCAGCAGCCAGAAGCGGGACCCCTACAATGAGCAGTTCTTC
CASSQKRDPYNEQFF
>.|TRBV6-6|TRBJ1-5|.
TGTGCCAGCAGCCCGGGTCCGAGCAATCAGCCCCAGCATTTT
CASSPGPSNQPQHF
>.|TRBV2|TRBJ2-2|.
TGTGCCAGCAGTCTGACCGGGCCCGGGGAGCTGTTTTTT
CASSLTGPGELFF
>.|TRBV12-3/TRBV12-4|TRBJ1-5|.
TGTGCCAGCAGTTTAGGGTGGGGTGAAAATCAGCATTTT
CASSLGWGENQHF
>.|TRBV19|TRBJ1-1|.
TGTGCCAGTAGATGGAGGGCATTGAACACTGAAGCTTTCTTT
CASRWRALNTEAFF
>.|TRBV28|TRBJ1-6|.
TGTGCCAGCAGTCCCCCGACAGTACCCCTCCACTTT
CASSPPTVPLHF
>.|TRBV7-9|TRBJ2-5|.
TGTGCCAGCAGCTTATCCCTCGAAGGGACCCAGTACTTC
CASSLSLEGTQYF
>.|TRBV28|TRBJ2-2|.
TGTGCCAGTTGGGGGTCCGGGGAGCTGTTTTTT
CASWGSGELFF
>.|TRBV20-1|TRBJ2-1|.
TGCAGTGCCCGGGGAGATCGGGAGCAGTTCTTC
CSARGDREQFF
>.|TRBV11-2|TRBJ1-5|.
TGTGCCAGCAGCTTAGGGGGAGTCCTCAATCAGCCCCAGCATTTT
CASSLGGVLNQPQHF
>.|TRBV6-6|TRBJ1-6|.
TGTGCCAGCAGTTCCAATCGCGGGTTGAATTCACCCCTCCACTTT
CASSSNRGLNSPLHF
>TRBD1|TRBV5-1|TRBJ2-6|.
TGCGCCAGCAGCTTGGCTGGACAGGGGTCTGGGGCCAACGTCCTGACTTTC
CASSLAGQGSGANVLTF
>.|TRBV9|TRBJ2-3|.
TGTGCCAGCAGCGTAGCGGCGACAGATACGCAGTATTTT
CASSVAATDTQYF
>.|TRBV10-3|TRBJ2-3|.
TGTGCCATCGGAGGGGGGGGTTTCACAGATACGCAGTATTTT
CAIGGGGFTDTQYF
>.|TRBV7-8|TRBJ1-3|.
TGTGCCAGCAGCTTAGAAGGGGATTGGAACACCATATATTTT
CASSLEGDWNTIYF
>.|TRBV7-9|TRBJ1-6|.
TGTGCCAGCAGCTGGGGGGATTCACCCCTCCACTTT
CASSWGDSPLHF
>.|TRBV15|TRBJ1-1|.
TGTGCCACCAGCAGGAAGGAAGGGGAAGAAGCTTTCTTT
CATSRKEGEEAFF
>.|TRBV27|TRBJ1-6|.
TGTGCCAGCAGCCCCCTGGGGCAGGTTGGTTCACCCCTCCACTTT
CASSPLGQVGSPLHF
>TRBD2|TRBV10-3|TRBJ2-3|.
TGTGCCATCAGTGAAATAGCGGGGGGCACAGATACGCAGTATTTT
CAISEIAGGTDTQYF
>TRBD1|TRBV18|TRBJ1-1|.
TGTGCCAGCTCAGGACAGGGTGGAGAAGCTTTCTTT
CASSGQGGEAFF
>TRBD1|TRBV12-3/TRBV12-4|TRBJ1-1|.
TGTGCCAGCAGCGGACAGGGCGATTTGAACGCTTTCTTT
CASSGQGDLNAFF
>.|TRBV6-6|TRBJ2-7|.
TGTGCCAGCAGTTACTCCGAGAGGGTCGAGCAGTACTTC
CASSYSERVEQYF
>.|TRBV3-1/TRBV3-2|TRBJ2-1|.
TGTGCCAGCAGAGCACAGGGCTTGGTCTACAATGAGCAGTTCTTC
CASRAQGLVYNEQFF
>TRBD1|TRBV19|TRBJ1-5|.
TGTGCCAGTAGCGGGACAGGGGGCAATCAGCCCCAGCATTTT
CASSGTGGNQPQHF
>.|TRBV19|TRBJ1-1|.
TGTGCCAGTACCGTAGGCGGTTCTGAAGCTTTCTTT
CASTVGGSEAFF
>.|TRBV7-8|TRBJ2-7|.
TGTGCCAGCAGCTTAGGGGCCGGGCTAGCTCGGGAGCAGTACTTC
CASSLGAGLAREQYF